This TCR beta chain came from a study of response to subunit inactivated influenza vaccine listed by TCRdb under 2018. As for the study more broadly: Deep quantitative profiling of the T cell receptor repertoire was used in the study to follow responses to a trivalent subunit inactivated influenza vaccine.

Paper-wide results and their limitations: The authors suggested that each seasonal influenza vaccination may recruit only a limited number of new T cells.

A distance of 18 bases separates the germline ends of V and J, which lose 6 bases and 4 bases respectively. Measured from the cysteine to the phenylalanine, the CDR3 is 16 residues long. Just CDR3 DNA is preserved here, 48 bases in frame from base 1. The germline V gene yields SGHTA for CDR1 and FQGNSA for CDR2. Library preparation was by RT-PCR. The reads were generated on an Illumina HiSeq 2500. TCRdb's own reprocessing of the public reads used fastp at Q25 and MiXCR and kept productive beta chains. Rows with one shared CDR3 protein collapse into an entry with the most common genes and DNA. The sample table holds 290,000 or so distinct CDR3 sequences, of which approximately 21% were seen once. The ten largest clones capture 9% to 12% of the sample. Concerning this clonotype: No antigen is known for it. Base-call qualities are not available, and no considerably larger clone is one nucleotide away.

The receptor was isolated from a man aged 50-75 years who received an inactivated influenza vaccine. Donor details come from another sample of the same person, matched by shared clones. The chain joins TRBV7-2 to TRBJ2-2; no D segment can be confidently identified. The source material was PBMCs from blood, sampled less than 22 months after vaccination. The nucleotide sequence reads TGTGCCAGCAGACGCGTACGGGCGATTTCCACCGGGGAGCTGTTTTTT. Its translation reads: CASRRVRAISTGELFF.